Listed below are T cell receptor beta chains from one sample, sequenced in a study of cytomegalovirus exposure and HLA in healthy donors. The method was immunoSEQ multiplex PCR; TCRdb's version includes in-frame clones alone and lacks a portion of them. The sample lists 100,000 to 150,000 clones; about 71% were seen once. Sequencing used PBMCs. All receptors derive from a woman aged 60 to 75 in good health and CMV-seropositive. The CDR3 runs from the conserved cysteine through the conserved F or W. The D gene is left open where the match is weak. Size values are once, few and many counts, or a class for expanded clones, and some rows have none.

>NA|TRBJ2-4|TRBV5-1|NA
TGCGCCAGCAGCTCTGAAGGGAGCTTTAACATTCAGTACTTC
CASSSEGSFNIQYF
>few|TRBJ1-2|TRBV19|TRBD1
TGTGCCAGTAGTCCCCGACAGGGGGCTCACTATGGCTACACCTTC
CASSPRQGAHYGYTF
>NA|TRBJ1-6|TRBV2|TRBD1
TGTGCCAGCAGTGAACAGGGGGTCCGTAATTCACCCCTCCACTTT
CASSEQGVRNSPLHF
>NA|TRBJ1-1|TRBV6-4|TRBD1
TGTGCCAGCAGTGCGACAGGGGGAGAAACTGAAGCTTTCTTT
CASSATGGETEAFF
>NA|TRBJ1-4|TRBV27|TRBD1
TGTGCCAGCAGTTTAGGGGCAGACAGGGGCTATGAAAAACTGTTTTTT
CASSLGADRGYEKLFF
>NA|TRBJ2-2|TRBV5-1|TRBD1
TGCGCCAGCAGCCGGGACAGGGACGGGGAGCTGTTTTTT
CASSRDRDGELFF
>NA|TRBJ1-1|TRBV7-9|TRBD1
TGTGCCAGCAGCGCTTCACAGGGGCGGACTGAAGCTTTCTTT
CASSASQGRTEAFF
>NA|TRBJ1-2|TRBV9|TRBD1
TGTGCCAGCAGCGCCGGGACAGGGAGTCTCTATGGCTACACCTTC
CASSAGTGSLYGYTF
>once|TRBJ1-6|TRBV5-6|TRBD1
TGTGCCAGCAGCTTGAGTCTCGCGACAGGGCGCGGCTCACCCCTCCACTTT
CASSLSLATGRGSPLHF
>NA|TRBJ2-7|TRBV5-4|NA
TGTGCCAGCAGCTTGGGTGGACAGAACAGCTACGAGCAGTACTTC
CASSLGGQNSYEQYF
>NA|TRBJ1-5|TRBV6-1|NA
TGTGCCAGCAGTGCGACAGTGGGCAATCAGCCCCAGCATTTT
CASSATVGNQPQHF
>few|TRBJ2-7|TRBV19|TRBD1
TGTGCCAGTAGTATGGCGGCAGGGGGAACGTACGAGCAGTACTTC
CASSMAAGGTYEQYF
>NA|TRBJ1-4|TRBV28|TRBD1
TGTGCCAGCAGTCCGTCCGACAGGGTAAATGAAAAACTGTTTTTT
CASSPSDRVNEKLFF
>few|TRBJ2-1|TRBV11-2|NA
TGTGCCAGCAGCGGTGGAGGGGCGCCTGATGAGCAGTTCTTC
CASSGGGAPDEQFF
>NA|TRBJ2-7|TRBV19|TRBD1
TGTGCCAGTAGACAGGACAGGGGATACGAGCAGTACTTC
CASRQDRGYEQYF
>NA|TRBJ1-2|TRBV9|TRBD1
TGTGCCAGCAGCGGAGATTGGACAGGGGGGGAAGGAGACACCTTC
CASSGDWTGGEGDTF
>NA|TRBJ2-1|TRBV7-3|NA
TGTGCCAGCAGCGTGGACTCGAGCTCCTACAATGAGCAGTTCTTC
CASSVDSSSYNEQFF
>NA|TRBJ1-5|TRBV6-5|TRBD1
TGTGCCAGCAGTTATGGACAGGGCAATCAGCCCCAGCATTTT
CASSYGQGNQPQHF
>NA|TRBJ1-1|TRBV10-3|TRBD1
TGTGCCATCGCCTTGACAGGGACGAACACTGAAGCTTTCTTT
CAIALTGTNTEAFF
>once|TRBJ1-1|TRBV15|TRBD1
TGTGCCACCAGCAGACGACAGGGGAGTGTTACTGAAGCTTTCTTT
CATSRRQGSVTEAFF
>once|TRBJ2-6|TRBV6-5|TRBD1
TGTGCCAGCAGTTACGACAGGGCTGGGGCCAACGTCCTGACTTTC
CASSYDRAGANVLTF
>NA|TRBJ2-5|TRBV7-9|TRBD1
TGTGCCAGCAGCTTAGCGGGACAGAGTCAAGAGACCCAGTACTTC
CASSLAGQSQETQYF